This is a list of T cell receptor beta chains from one sample in a study of T-cell memory formation after mild COVID-19. TCRdb analysed the 5' RACE reads with MiXCR anew, one entry per CDR3 protein. The sample contains about 470,000 distinct CDR3 sequences, 15% to 20% of which appear only once. Sequencing input: PBMCs or a T cell subset sorted from them (not recorded which). These receptors originate from an adult woman who had mild COVID-19 (a few samples of this study predate the infection). Cell type and time point are not known. Each CDR3 is given with its conserved first and last residue. A D gene is named only where the DNA matches it firmly. Some rows mark clone size as missing; the rest say once, few, many or name a class of expanded clone.

D gene: .
clone size: few
CDR3 length: 13
J gene: TRBJ1-1
V gene: TRBV3-1
CDR3 DNA: TGTGCCAGCAGCCAGTCTGGGGCCACTGAAGCTTTCTTT
CDR3 protein: CASSQSGATEAFF

D gene: .
clone size: .
CDR3 length: 18
J gene: TRBJ1-1
V gene: TRBV7-2
CDR3 DNA: TGTGCCAGCAGCTTAATAGCGGGGGTCGCGGGACGGACGACTGAAGCTTTCTTT
CDR3 protein: CASSLIAGVAGRTTEAFF

D gene: TRBD2
clone size: .
CDR3 length: 15
J gene: TRBJ2-7
V gene: TRBV2
CDR3 DNA: TGTGCCAGCAAGGATCCGGGGACTAGCGGGATCGAGCAGTACTTC
CDR3 protein: CASKDPGTSGIEQYF

D gene: .
clone size: .
CDR3 length: 15
J gene: TRBJ1-5
V gene: TRBV6-1
CDR3 DNA: TGTGCCAGCAGCCTCCAGGGTGAAAGCAATCAGCCCCAGCATTTT
CDR3 protein: CASSLQGESNQPQHF

D gene: TRBD2
clone size: .
CDR3 length: 15
J gene: TRBJ2-7
V gene: TRBV25-1
CDR3 DNA: TGTGCCAGCAGTGCTAGGACTAGCGGGACCTACGAGCAGTACTTC
CDR3 protein: CASSARTSGTYEQYF

D gene: TRBD2
clone size: once
CDR3 length: 15
J gene: TRBJ2-1
V gene: TRBV7-3
CDR3 DNA: TGTGCCAGCAGCTTATTAAGCGGGGGGGCCTTTGAGCAGTTCTTC
CDR3 protein: CASSLLSGGAFEQFF

D gene: .
clone size: .
CDR3 length: 14
J gene: TRBJ2-1
V gene: TRBV4-2
CDR3 DNA: TGTGCCAGCAGCCAATGGGGCGCGTCCAATGAGCAGTTCTTC
CDR3 protein: CASSQWGASNEQFF

D gene: .
clone size: .
CDR3 length: 12
J gene: TRBJ2-7
V gene: TRBV6-5
CDR3 DNA: TGTGCCAGCAGTTACGGCAGGGGCGAGCAGTACTTC
CDR3 protein: CASSYGRGEQYF

D gene: TRBD1
clone size: .
CDR3 length: 14
J gene: TRBJ1-1
V gene: TRBV20-1
CDR3 DNA: TGCAGTGCTAGGGACAGGGGAGGAGGGTTTGAAGCTTTCTTT
CDR3 protein: CSARDRGGGFEAFF

D gene: TRBD1
clone size: .
CDR3 length: 13
J gene: TRBJ2-1
V gene: TRBV11-2
CDR3 DNA: TGTGCCAGCAGCCCTGAAGACAGGGTTGAGCAGTTCTTC
CDR3 protein: CASSPEDRVEQFF

D gene: TRBD2
clone size: .
CDR3 length: 14
J gene: TRBJ2-5
V gene: TRBV9
CDR3 DNA: TGTGCCAGCAGCGAGACTAGCGCCGAAGAGACCCAGTACTTC
CDR3 protein: CASSETSAEETQYF

D gene: TRBD2
clone size: few
CDR3 length: 15
J gene: TRBJ2-7
V gene: TRBV6-5
CDR3 DNA: TGTGCCAGCAGTCCCAGTAGCGGGAGTTACCACGAGCAGTACTTC
CDR3 protein: CASSPSSGSYHEQYF

D gene: .
clone size: .
CDR3 length: 17
J gene: TRBJ2-2
V gene: TRBV11-2
CDR3 DNA: TGTGCCAGCACGAGCTTGGCCCGGACTTTAGTTTCGGGGGAGCTGTTTTTT
CDR3 protein: CASTSLARTLVSGELFF

D gene: .
clone size: .
CDR3 length: 13
J gene: TRBJ1-1
V gene: TRBV29-1
CDR3 DNA: TGCAGCGTGAAACAGAATCTAAACACTGAAGCTTTCTTT
CDR3 protein: CSVKQNLNTEAFF

D gene: .
clone size: few
CDR3 length: 14
J gene: TRBJ1-1
V gene: TRBV19
CDR3 DNA: TGTGCCAGTAGTATCCAGGGGCGGTTCACTGAAGCTTTCTTT
CDR3 protein: CASSIQGRFTEAFF

D gene: TRBD1
clone size: .
CDR3 length: 16
J gene: TRBJ1-1
V gene: TRBV4-3
CDR3 DNA: TGCGCCAGCAGCCCGACAGGGGGCTGGGAGAACACTGAAGCTTTCTTT
CDR3 protein: CASSPTGGWENTEAFF

D gene: TRBD1
clone size: .
CDR3 length: 15
J gene: TRBJ2-1
V gene: TRBV7-2
CDR3 DNA: TGTGCCAGCAGCTTCGTTCGGGACAGATACAATGAGCAGTTCTTC
CDR3 protein: CASSFVRDRYNEQFF

D gene: .
clone size: .
CDR3 length: 13
J gene: TRBJ1-4
V gene: TRBV4-1
CDR3 DNA: TGCGCCAGCAGCCCTGGGATGACAGAAAAACTGTTTTTT
CDR3 protein: CASSPGMTEKLFF

D gene: .
clone size: .
CDR3 length: 16
J gene: TRBJ2-5
V gene: TRBV7-9
CDR3 DNA: TGTGCCAGCAGCAACGGGGACTCCTCGGGGGTAGAGACCCAGTACTTC
CDR3 protein: CASSNGDSSGVETQYF

D gene: TRBD1
clone size: many
CDR3 length: 15
J gene: TRBJ2-7
V gene: TRBV10-3
CDR3 DNA: TGTGCCATCAGGGGGGGGACAGGGGTTAACTACGAGCAGTACTTC
CDR3 protein: CAIRGGTGVNYEQYF

D gene: .
clone size: .
CDR3 length: 16
J gene: TRBJ2-5
V gene: TRBV7-9
CDR3 DNA: TGTGCCAGCAGCTTAATGGGTTTGGGCCTCCAAGAGACCCAGTACTTC
CDR3 protein: CASSLMGLGLQETQYF

D gene: .
clone size: few
CDR3 length: 14
J gene: TRBJ1-1
V gene: TRBV6-5
CDR3 DNA: TGTGCCAGCAGTTACGATCGGCAGAGGCCTGAAGCTTTCTTT
CDR3 protein: CASSYDRQRPEAFF

D gene: TRBD1
clone size: few
CDR3 length: 13
J gene: TRBJ1-1
V gene: TRBV19
CDR3 DNA: TGTGCCAGTAGTACCGGACAGGGGAGTGAAGCTTTCTTT
CDR3 protein: CASSTGQGSEAFF

D gene: .
clone size: .
CDR3 length: 15
J gene: TRBJ2-2
V gene: TRBV7-3
CDR3 DNA: TGTGTCAGCAGCCTTCTCGGGGGTGGCACCGGGGAGCTGTTTTTT
CDR3 protein: CVSSLLGGGTGELFF

D gene: TRBD2
clone size: .
CDR3 length: 18
J gene: TRBJ2-3
V gene: TRBV20-1
CDR3 DNA: TGCAGTGCTAGAGATCAAGGACTTAGCGGGAGTCGGCGGGATACGCAGTATTTT
CDR3 protein: CSARDQGLSGSRRDTQYF

D gene: .
clone size: .
CDR3 length: 13
J gene: TRBJ1-1
V gene: TRBV4-1
CDR3 DNA: TGCGCCAGCAGCCAACGGGAAGTTACTGAAGCTTTCTTT
CDR3 protein: CASSQREVTEAFF

D gene: TRBD2
clone size: few
CDR3 length: 14
J gene: TRBJ2-7
V gene: TRBV20-1
CDR3 DNA: TGCAGTGCTAGGTTGTCTAGCGGTGCCTACGAGCAGTACTTC
CDR3 protein: CSARLSSGAYEQYF

D gene: .
clone size: .
CDR3 length: 16
J gene: TRBJ1-6
V gene: TRBV12-3/TRBV12-4
CDR3 DNA: TGTGCCAGCAGTTTAGGGGGGTCGGGATATAATTCACCCCTCCACTTT
CDR3 protein: CASSLGGSGYNSPLHF

D gene: TRBD1
clone size: .
CDR3 length: 15
J gene: TRBJ2-1
V gene: TRBV9
CDR3 DNA: TGTGCCAGCAGCCAACGGCCACAGGGGGATCATGAGCAGTTCTTC
CDR3 protein: CASSQRPQGDHEQFF

D gene: TRBD2
clone size: .
CDR3 length: 13
J gene: TRBJ2-1
V gene: TRBV6-2/TRBV6-3
CDR3 DNA: TGTGCCAGAGCGGGGAGCTCCTACAATGAGCAGTTCTTC
CDR3 protein: CARAGSSYNEQFF

D gene: .
clone size: .
CDR3 length: 14
J gene: TRBJ1-6
V gene: TRBV7-6
CDR3 DNA: TGTGCCAGCAGCTTAGCCAGGGTGGGTTCACCCCTCCACTTT
CDR3 protein: CASSLARVGSPLHF

D gene: TRBD2
clone size: many
CDR3 length: 12
J gene: TRBJ2-2
V gene: TRBV12-3/TRBV12-4
CDR3 DNA: TGTGCCAGCAGACTAGCGGGAGAGGAGCTGTTTTTT
CDR3 protein: CASRLAGEELFF

D gene: .
clone size: .
CDR3 length: 12
J gene: TRBJ1-1
V gene: TRBV12-3/TRBV12-4
CDR3 DNA: TGTGCCAGCAGTTTAGACTATACTGAAGCTTTCTTT
CDR3 protein: CASSLDYTEAFF

D gene: .
clone size: .
CDR3 length: 13
J gene: TRBJ2-1
V gene: TRBV15
CDR3 DNA: TGTGCCATCGCCGACAGGAGCTACAATGAGCAGTTCTTC
CDR3 protein: CAIADRSYNEQFF

D gene: .
clone size: few
CDR3 length: 14
J gene: TRBJ2-1
V gene: TRBV6-6
CDR3 DNA: TGTGCCAGCACTCTCCCCGGGGGCCGCAATGAGCAGTTCTTC
CDR3 protein: CASTLPGGRNEQFF

D gene: .
clone size: few
CDR3 length: 14
J gene: TRBJ2-5
V gene: TRBV2
CDR3 DNA: TGTGCCAGCAGTGATGTGTCGGTCTCCAAGACCCAGTACTTC
CDR3 protein: CASSDVSVSKTQYF

D gene: .
clone size: few
CDR3 length: 16
J gene: TRBJ1-2
V gene: TRBV5-4
CDR3 DNA: TGTGCCAGCAGCTCCGGACAGTCGACCCGGGGATATGGCTACACCTTC
CDR3 protein: CASSSGQSTRGYGYTF

D gene: TRBD2
clone size: .
CDR3 length: 16
J gene: TRBJ2-2
V gene: TRBV11-1
CDR3 DNA: TGTGCCAGCAGCCACTCTAGCGGGGAGTACACCGGGGAGCTGTTTTTT
CDR3 protein: CASSHSSGEYTGELFF

D gene: TRBD1
clone size: few
CDR3 length: 16
J gene: TRBJ1-1
V gene: TRBV6-5
CDR3 DNA: TGTGCCAGCGTCTCCTCGACGACAGGGTGGTACACTGAAGCTTTCTTT
CDR3 protein: CASVSSTTGWYTEAFF

D gene: .
clone size: .
CDR3 length: 13
J gene: TRBJ1-2
V gene: TRBV15
CDR3 DNA: TGTGCCACCAGCAGTCGGTCCGGATATGGCTACACCTTC
CDR3 protein: CATSSRSGYGYTF

D gene: .
clone size: .
CDR3 length: 16
J gene: TRBJ1-5
V gene: TRBV28
CDR3 DNA: TGTGCCAGCAGTTTATTGAAGGTGGGCGACAATCAGCCCCAGCATTTT
CDR3 protein: CASSLLKVGDNQPQHF

D gene: TRBD2
clone size: many
CDR3 length: 16
J gene: TRBJ2-3
V gene: TRBV5-6
CDR3 DNA: TGTGCCAGCAGCCCAACTCGCGGGGGGGCAACAGATACGCAGTATTTT
CDR3 protein: CASSPTRGGATDTQYF

D gene: .
clone size: .
CDR3 length: 15
J gene: TRBJ1-4
V gene: TRBV4-1
CDR3 DNA: TGCGCCAGCAGCCTACCCGGGACAACTAATGAAAAACTGTTTTTT
CDR3 protein: CASSLPGTTNEKLFF

D gene: .
clone size: .
CDR3 length: 13
J gene: TRBJ1-5
V gene: TRBV6-5
CDR3 DNA: TGTGCCAGCCGGGAATATAGCAATCAGCCCCAGCATTTT
CDR3 protein: CASREYSNQPQHF

D gene: .
clone size: .
CDR3 length: 12
J gene: TRBJ2-7
V gene: TRBV5-1
CDR3 DNA: TGCGCCAGCAGCATGAGTCAGGACGAGCAGTACTTC
CDR3 protein: CASSMSQDEQYF

D gene: TRBD2
clone size: few
CDR3 length: 16
J gene: TRBJ2-1
V gene: TRBV24-1
CDR3 DNA: TGTGCCACCAGTGACTCTAGCGGGAGTCTGGGAAATGAGCAGTTCTTC
CDR3 protein: CATSDSSGSLGNEQFF

D gene: TRBD2
clone size: .
CDR3 length: 14
J gene: TRBJ2-1
V gene: TRBV6-5
CDR3 DNA: TGTGCCACCGGGACTAGCGGAGACGGCAATGAGCAGTTCTTC
CDR3 protein: CATGTSGDGNEQFF

D gene: .
clone size: few
CDR3 length: 13
J gene: TRBJ2-5
V gene: TRBV14
CDR3 DNA: TGTGCCAGCAGCCAAAATTGGATGGAGACCCAGTACTTC
CDR3 protein: CASSQNWMETQYF

D gene: .
clone size: .
CDR3 length: 16
J gene: TRBJ1-2
V gene: TRBV7-2
CDR3 DNA: TGTGCCAGCAGCTTAGCTCTAAGGGCATCTGTTTATGGCTACACCTTC
CDR3 protein: CASSLALRASVYGYTF

D gene: .
clone size: few
CDR3 length: 11
J gene: TRBJ2-7
V gene: TRBV5-6
CDR3 DNA: TGTGCCAGCAGCACGACGGATGAGCAGTACTTC
CDR3 protein: CASSTTDEQYF

D gene: .
clone size: .
CDR3 length: 14
J gene: TRBJ2-2
V gene: TRBV6-2/TRBV6-3
CDR3 DNA: TGTGCCAGCAGTTATTGGTTGGGTACCGGGGAGCTGTTTTTT
CDR3 protein: CASSYWLGTGELFF

D gene: .
clone size: .
CDR3 length: 13
J gene: TRBJ2-3
V gene: TRBV10-3
CDR3 DNA: TGTGCCATCAGTGATCGGGGCGCAGATACGCAGTATTTT
CDR3 protein: CAISDRGADTQYF

D gene: .
clone size: .
CDR3 length: 12
J gene: TRBJ2-3
V gene: TRBV30
CDR3 DNA: TGTGCCTGGAGGGGGCAGACAGATACGCAGTATTTT
CDR3 protein: CAWRGQTDTQYF